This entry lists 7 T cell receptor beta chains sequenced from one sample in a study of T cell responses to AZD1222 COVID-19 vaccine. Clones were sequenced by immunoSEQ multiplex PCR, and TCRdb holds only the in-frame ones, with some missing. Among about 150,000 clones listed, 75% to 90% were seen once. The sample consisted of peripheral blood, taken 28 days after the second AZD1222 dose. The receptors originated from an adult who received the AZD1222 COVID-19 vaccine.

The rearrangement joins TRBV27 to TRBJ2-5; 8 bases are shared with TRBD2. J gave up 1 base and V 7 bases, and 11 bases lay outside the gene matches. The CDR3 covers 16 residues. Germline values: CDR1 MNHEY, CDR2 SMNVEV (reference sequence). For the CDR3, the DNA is TGTGCCAGCAAGCCTCGGGGCGGGAGGACCCAAGAGACCCAGTACTTC. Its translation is CASKPRGGRTQETQYF.

CDR3 protein: CASSLAQGAHPIYF. CDR3 in DNA: TGCGCCAGCAGCTTGGCCCAGGGGGCACACCCCATATATTTT. The genes are TRBV5-1 and TRBJ1-3, with 8 nucleotides matching TRBD1. V was clipped by 0 bases and J by 11 bases; unmatched bases: 7. This CDR3 contains 14 residues. From germline, CDR1 is SGHRS and CDR2 YFSETQ.

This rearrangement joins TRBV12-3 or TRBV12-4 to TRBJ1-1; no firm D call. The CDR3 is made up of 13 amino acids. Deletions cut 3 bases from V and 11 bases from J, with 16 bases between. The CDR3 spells CASSFSETPSAFF. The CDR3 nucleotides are TGTGCCAGCAGTTTTTCAGAAACCCCGTCGGCTTTCTTT.

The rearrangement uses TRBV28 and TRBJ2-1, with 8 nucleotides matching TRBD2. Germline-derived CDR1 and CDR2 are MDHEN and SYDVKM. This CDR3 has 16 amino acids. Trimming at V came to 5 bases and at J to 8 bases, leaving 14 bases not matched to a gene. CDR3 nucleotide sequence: TGTGCCAGCAGTGGTAGGTCCAGCGGGAGAGGTGATGAGCAGTTCTTC. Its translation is CASSGRSSGRGDEQFF.

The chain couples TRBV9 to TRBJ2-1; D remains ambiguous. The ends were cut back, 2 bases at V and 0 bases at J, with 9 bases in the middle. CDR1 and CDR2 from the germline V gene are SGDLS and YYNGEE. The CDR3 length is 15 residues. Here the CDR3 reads CASSVSTGSYNEQFF. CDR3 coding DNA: TGTGCCAGCAGCGTGTCAACTGGCTCCTACAATGAGCAGTTCTTC.

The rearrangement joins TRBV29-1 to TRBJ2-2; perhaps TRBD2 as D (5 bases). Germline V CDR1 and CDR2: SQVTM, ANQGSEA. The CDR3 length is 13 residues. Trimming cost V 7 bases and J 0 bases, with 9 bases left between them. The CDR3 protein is CSAWRPNTGELFF. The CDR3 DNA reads TGCAGCGCATGGAGGCCGAACACCGGGGAGCTGTTTTTT.

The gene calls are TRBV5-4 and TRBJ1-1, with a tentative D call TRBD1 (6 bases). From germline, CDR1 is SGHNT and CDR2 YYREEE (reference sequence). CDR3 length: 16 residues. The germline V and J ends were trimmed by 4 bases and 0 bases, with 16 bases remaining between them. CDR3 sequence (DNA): TGTGCCAGCAGCGAAGGGACACCTTCGCTGAACACTGAAGCTTTCTTT. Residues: CASSEGTPSLNTEAFF.